This T cell receptor (beta chain) was sequenced during a study of cytomegalovirus exposure and HLA in healthy donors. Across the whole study: In terms of ancestry, the Caucasian-associated cluster contained roughly 81% of the approximately 400 genotyped donors.

For this clone: The antigen is not known.

Researchers ran the PCR with 60 Vbeta and 13 Jbeta primers. Assay: immunoSEQ multiplex PCR; the TCRdb copy retains only in-frame clones and omits some. The data show about 130,000 clones, with about four fifths seen just once and 5% to 5.5% held by the top ten. Findings of the study overall: In a later analysis, a genetic analysis reported fewer productive-TCR N-insertions in an Asian-associated ancestry cluster than the cohort average. Listed as cytomegalovirus-associated were about 160 TCR beta chains.

The TCR sequence derives from a man aged 25-45 years in good health and CMV-seronegative. Source material: PBMCs.

CDR3 sequence: CASSRGDRAYNEQFF. The CDR3 coding sequence is TGTGCCAGCAGCCGAGGGGACAGGGCTTACAATGAGCAGTTCTTC. The chain couples TRBV28 to TRBJ2-1; 9 nucleotides match TRBD1. Looked up from germline, CDR1 is MDHEN and CDR2 is SYDVKM. The CDR3 contains 15 residues. V gave up 6 bases and J gave up 4 bases; unmatched junction bases: 7.